This T cell receptor beta chain was documented in a study of blood T cell repertoires in COVID-19. Study overall: COVID-19 samples from acute and convalescent phases originated in the United States, Italy and Spain.

CDR1 SGHAT and CDR2 FQNNGV come from the germline V gene. The V gene end was trimmed by 1 base and the J gene end by 6 bases; junction bases not matched to a gene: 9. The CDR3 runs to 17 residues. Methods used by the authors: Estimation of nucleated cell counts was performed using reference gene primer amplification. Clones were sequenced by immunoSEQ multiplex PCR, and TCRdb holds only the in-frame ones, with some missing. For V, J and clone size, that table is used; D and trimming come from the DNA. The table has about 210,000 clones, around 91% seen once. This TCR was recovered from a woman aged 40 to 50 with acute or convalescent COVID-19. The sequenced sample was peripheral blood. The gene calls are TRBV11-2 and TRBJ2-3; 11 bases agree with TRBD1. CDR3 sequence: CASSLVSDRDRGDTQYF. The CDR3 nucleotides read TGTGCCAGCAGCTTAGTATCAGACCGGGACAGGGGGGATACGCAGTATTTT. The complete variable domain, with remaining parts taken from reference TRBV11-2 and TRBJ2-3, reads EAGVAQSPRYKIIEKRQSVAFWCNPISGHATLYWYQQILGQGPKLLIQFQNNGVVDDSQLPKDRFSAERLKGVDSTLKIQPAKLEDSAVYLCASSLVSDRDRGDTQYFGPGTRLTVL.